The clone carrying this TCR beta chain was observed once. Its specificity is not known. Using immunoSEQ multiplex PCR, the repertoire was profiled, and TCRdb retains in-frame clones only, with some absent. The sample consists of around 100,000 clones, roughly 66% of them appearing once. The data derive from a study of shared clonotypes between healthy human individuals. Study-wide results and limits: The study found lower generation probabilities in non-shared clonotypes than in those shared by all four donors. The authors expected sequencing depth to affect clonotype sharing among donors.

What was sequenced was memory CD8+ T cells sorted from blood. The subset was: CD45RO+ cells pooled with CCR7-negative TemRA cells. The receptor's source is a woman aged 25 to 45 in good health.

CDR3 sequence reads: CASSSGLFHRGYNEQFF. In DNA, the CDR3 is TGTGCCAGCAGCTCGGGACTCTTTCACCGTGGGTACAATGAGCAGTTCTTC. The gene calls are TRBV28 and TRBJ2-1; weak D call: TRBD2 (6 bases). The CDR3 spans 17 residues. Trimming removed 6 bases at V and 4 bases at J, with 22 bases between. Germline CDR1 reads MDHEN; CDR2 reads SYDVKM.